This T cell receptor delta chain derives from a study of delta chains in infants with herpesvirus infections. Background on the study: Ugandan infants were followed prospectively from birth through primary CMV infection. Study observations and caveats: The public clonotype decayed quickly, seemingly gone after around 2 months. The public clonotype appeared only at the first post-infection time point and was absent in uninfected infants.

Turning to this clone: Its antigen is as yet unknown. The protein that TCRdb holds for this DNA derives from a much larger clone and differs from the translated DNA at residue 22, which likely indicates a read error; the protein shown here is translated from the DNA.

PBMC RNA was reverse transcribed using gamma-chain- and delta-chain-specific primers. TCRdb reanalysed the RT-PCR reads with CATT. The table has some 300 delta-chain clones, 60% to 80% seen once. Trimming cost V 1 base and J 3 bases; bases outside gene matches: 36. The CDR3 extends over 27 amino acids. Germline-derived CDR1 and CDR2 are TSWWSYY and QGS. This clonotype originated in a human donor who was a Ugandan infant, either HIV-exposed or HIV-unexposed (not recorded which). The rearrangement uses TRDV1 and TRDJ1; 12 nucleotides agree with TRDD3. The source was peripheral blood, collected at time point 1 of longitudinal follow-up. CDR3 DNA sequence: TGTGCTCTTGGGGAACGGGTAAACTGGCGTGGGCCTACCTCTTTCTGGGGGATACGGAAGTACGCCGATAAACTCATCTTT. It encodes CALGERVNWRGPTSFWGIRKYADKLIF.